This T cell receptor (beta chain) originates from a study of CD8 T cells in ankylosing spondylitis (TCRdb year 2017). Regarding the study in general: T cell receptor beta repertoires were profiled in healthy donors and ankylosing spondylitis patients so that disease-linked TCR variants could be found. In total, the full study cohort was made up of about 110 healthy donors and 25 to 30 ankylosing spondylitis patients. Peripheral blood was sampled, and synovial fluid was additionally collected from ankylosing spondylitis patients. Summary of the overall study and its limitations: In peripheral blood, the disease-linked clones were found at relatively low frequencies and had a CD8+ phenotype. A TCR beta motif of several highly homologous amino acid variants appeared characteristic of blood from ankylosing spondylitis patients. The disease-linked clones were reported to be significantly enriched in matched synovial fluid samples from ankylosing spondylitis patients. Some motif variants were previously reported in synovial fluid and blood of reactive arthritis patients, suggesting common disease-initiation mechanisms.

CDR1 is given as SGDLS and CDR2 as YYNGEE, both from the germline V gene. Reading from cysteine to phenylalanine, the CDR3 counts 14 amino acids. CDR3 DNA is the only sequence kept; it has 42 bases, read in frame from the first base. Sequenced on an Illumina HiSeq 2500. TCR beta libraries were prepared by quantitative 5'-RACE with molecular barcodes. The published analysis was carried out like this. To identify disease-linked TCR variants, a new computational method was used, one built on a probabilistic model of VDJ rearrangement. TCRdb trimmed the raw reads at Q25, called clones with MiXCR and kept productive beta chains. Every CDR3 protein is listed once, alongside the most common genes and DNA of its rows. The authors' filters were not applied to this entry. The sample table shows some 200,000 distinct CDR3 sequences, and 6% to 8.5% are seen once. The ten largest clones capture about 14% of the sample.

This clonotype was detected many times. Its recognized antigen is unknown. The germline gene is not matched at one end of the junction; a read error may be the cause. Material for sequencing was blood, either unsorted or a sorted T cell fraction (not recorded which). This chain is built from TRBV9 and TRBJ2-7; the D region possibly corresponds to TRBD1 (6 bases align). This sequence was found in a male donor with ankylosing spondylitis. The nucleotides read TGTGCCAGCAGTGTAGCAACAGGGACCTACGAGCAGTACTTC. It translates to CASSVATGTYEQYF.